The 31 T cell receptor beta chains in this list originate from one sample, sequenced in a study of Ad26.COV2.S vaccination and SARS-CoV-2 variants. Treatment noted: some 20 received Ad26.COV2.S at low or high dose, single or two shots; several received placebo; per-sample allocation not given. The samples date from day 63 after the first vaccine or placebo injection. The data were produced by immunoSEQ multiplex PCR, yet TCRdb's version contains in-frame clones alone and is incomplete. The sample has about 350,000 clones; approximately 81% are singletons. The input for sequencing was peripheral blood, taken in a trial of Ad26.COV2.S vaccine versus placebo. All receptors derive from a person between 18 and 65 years old who received the Ad26.COV2.S COVID-19 vaccine or a placebo.

The J gene is TRBJ2-3, the V gene TRBV14, with D perhaps matching TRBD1 (5 bases). The CDR3 is 14 residues long. CDR1 and CDR2 from the germline V gene are SGHDN and FVKESK. Trimming stripped 8 bases from V and 3 bases from J, with 15 bases between. CDR3 residues: CASSMGHGTDTQYF. The CDR3, as DNA: TGTGCCAGCTCTATGGGGCATGGGACAGATACGCAGTATTTT.

V and J are TRBV5-1 and TRBJ2-2; 8 nucleotides line up with TRBD1. The CDR3 has 15 residues. The germline gives CDR1 SGHRS, CDR2 YFSETQ. Unmatched junction bases numbered 5, after V lost 4 bases and J lost 3 bases. DNA of the CDR3: TGCGCCAGCAGCGCCGGCAGGGGGCACACCGGGGAGCTGTTTTTT. It yields the protein CASSAGRGHTGELFF.

The chain employs TRBV4-3 and TRBJ2-1; D is perhaps TRBD2 (6 bases). The ends were cut back, 2 bases at V and 0 bases at J, with 14 bases in the middle. This CDR3 has 17 amino acids. Germline CDR1 is LGHNA and CDR2 is YSLEER. CDR3 nucleotide sequence: TGCGCCAGCAGCCAAAGAGGCGGGACGAGCTCCTACAATGAGCAGTTCTTC. Translating it yields CASSQRGGTSSYNEQFF.

The chain combines TRBV6-5 with TRBJ1-6; TRBD1 matches 7 bases. The germline V gene has CDR1 MNHEY and CDR2 SVGAGI. The CDR3 extends over 15 amino acids. Unmatched junction bases numbered 10, after V lost 5 bases and J lost 9 bases. CDR3 bases: TGTGCCAGCAGTAATGACAGGGTCGGGGTTTCACCCCTCCACTTT. This encodes CASSNDRVGVSPLHF.

The rearrangement links TRBV4-1 to TRBJ1-5; D unresolved. Germline V gives CDR1 MGHRA, CDR2 YSYEKL. Trimming shortened V by 1 base and J by 1 base, and 14 bases separated the two germline ends. This CDR3 comprises 17 residues. The chain's CDR3 is CASSQGFLLDSNQPQHF. As DNA, the CDR3 is TGCGCCAGCAGCCAAGGGTTCCTCCTAGACAGCAATCAGCCCCAGCATTTT.

V and J are TRBV9 and TRBJ2-5; 13 positions match TRBD2. The CDR3 has 16 amino acids. Unmatched junction bases numbered 3, after V lost 3 bases and J lost 1 base. CDR1 SGDLS and CDR2 YYNGEE come from the germline V gene. CDR3 sequence reads: CASSARLAGGQETQYF. As DNA, the CDR3 is TGTGCCAGCAGCGCAAGACTAGCGGGGGGCCAAGAGACCCAGTACTTC.

As DNA, the CDR3 is TGCGCCAGCAGCAAGTTAACCGGGAAACTAATCTACGAGCAGTACTTC. Protein product: CASSKLTGKLIYEQYF. The chain couples TRBV5-1 to TRBJ2-7, with D possibly TRBD2 on 5 matching bases. This CDR3 comprises 16 residues. V was shortened by 4 bases and J by 3 bases, with 20 bases between the two germline ends. Germline CDR1 SGHRS, CDR2 YFSETQ.

V and J are TRBV2 and TRBJ1-2; no clear D. The length of the CDR3 is 14 residues. Germline values: CDR1 SNHLY, CDR2 FYNNEI. Deletions cut 0 bases from V and 3 bases from J, with 8 bases between. CDR3 sequence: CASSEAGQYYGYTF. The CDR3 DNA follows: TGTGCCAGCAGTGAAGCAGGCCAGTACTATGGCTACACCTTC. Full variable domain (remainder filled in from reference TRBV2 and TRBJ1-2): EPEVTQTPSHQVTQMGQEVILRCVPISNHLYFYWYRQILGQKVEFLVSFYNNEISEKSEIFDDQFSVERPDGSNFTLKIRSTKLEDSAMYFCASSEAGQYYGYTFGSGTRLTVV.

This clone has more than one count but fewer than ten. The chain joins TRBV18 to TRBJ1-5; D is perhaps TRBD1 (5 bases). In germline, CDR1 is KGHSH, CDR2 LQKENI. The CDR3 is 15 residues long. With 6 bases removed from V and 6 bases from J, the gap between germline ends came to 18 bases. In nucleotides, the CDR3 is TGTGCCAGCTCCCTTCCGACAGTAAGTCCTCAGCCCCAGCATTTT. Translated, it gives CASSLPTVSPQPQHF.

The chain is built from TRBV10-2 and TRBJ2-5, with D possibly matching TRBD2 (5 bases). The CDR3 covers 14 residues. Trimming left V 6 bases short and J 2 bases short, with 13 bases between. Germline values: CDR1 WSHSY, CDR2 SAAADI. CDR3 bases: TGCGCCAGCAGGAGTCCAGCGGTACAAGAGACCCAGTACTTC. It encodes CASRSPAVQETQYF.

The rearrangement links TRBV6-5 to TRBJ2-7; unclear D gene. This CDR3 comprises 11 residues. Germline loops: CDR1 MNHEY, CDR2 SVGAGI. V was cut by 7 bases and J by 4 bases, with 8 bases left in between. The CDR3 DNA is TGTGCCAGCACCGACCAATACGAGCAGTACTTC. As protein: CASTDQYEQYF.

The chain carries TRBV5-4 and TRBJ2-6; TRBD2 matches at 9 bases. Germline V gene sequence: CDR1 SGHNT, CDR2 YYREEE (reference sequence). The CDR3 totals 17 residues. The V segment lost 5 bases and the J segment 1 base; nucleotides outside the gene matches: 7. The chain's CDR3 is CASRGGGALSGANVLTF. CDR3 sequence (DNA): TGTGCCAGCAGAGGCGGGGGGGCCTTATCTGGGGCCAACGTCCTGACTTTC.

The gene calls are TRBV7-2 and TRBJ1-6; 9 bases agree with TRBD1. The CDR3 loop spans 16 amino acids. V gave up 3 bases and J gave up 12 bases; unmatched junction bases: 12. In germline, CDR1 is SGHTA, CDR2 FQGNSA. The chain's CDR3 is CASSFVPRQGGGPLHF. CDR3 bases: TGTGCCAGCAGCTTCGTCCCCCGACAGGGGGGTGGACCCCTCCACTTT.

The rearrangement links TRBV11-2 to TRBJ1-3, with 9 positions matching TRBD1. The germline gives CDR1 SGHAT, CDR2 FQNNGV. V lost 5 bases and J lost 0; bases outside the gene matches: 8. The CDR3 sequence is 17 residues long. CDR3 sequence: CASSGYRGLSSGNTIYF. For the CDR3, the DNA is TGTGCCAGCAGCGGCTACAGGGGGCTCAGCTCTGGAAACACCATATATTTT. Full variable domain (outside the CDR3, taken from reference TRBV11-2 and TRBJ1-3): EAGVAQSPRYKIIEKRQSVAFWCNPISGHATLYWYQQILGQGPKLLIQFQNNGVVDDSQLPKDRFSAERLKGVDSTLKIQPAKLEDSAVYLCASSGYRGLSSGNTIYFGEGSWLTVV.

The rearrangement uses TRBV15 and TRBJ2-2; D is uncertain. CDR1 and CDR2 from the germline V gene are LNHNV and YYDKDF (reference sequence). V shed 0 bases and J shed 4 bases, with 12 bases lying between them. There are 16 residues in the CDR3. CDR3 residues: CATSRDPPEVTGELFF. Written as DNA, the CDR3 is TGTGCCACCAGCAGAGATCCTCCGGAAGTCACCGGGGAGCTGTTTTTT.

The genes are TRBV2 and TRBJ2-2; 9 bases are shared with TRBD1. The V segment lost 6 bases and the J segment 7 bases; nucleotides outside the gene matches: 12. Germline CDR1 and CDR2: SNHLY and FYNNEI. This CDR3 region has 16 residues. The DNA for the CDR3 is TGTGCCAGCAGGAAGGGGACAGGGTTTTCTGTCGGGGAGCTGTTTTTT. Translating gives CASRKGTGFSVGELFF.

V usage is TRBV5-1 and J usage is TRBJ1-6; tentatively, D is TRBD1 (6 bases). Germline V CDR1 and CDR2: SGHRS, YFSETQ. V lost 0 bases and J 9 bases, leaving 16 bases between the germline ends. The CDR3 is 16 residues long. CDR3 loop: CASSLGPGRGSSPLHF. For the CDR3, the DNA is TGCGCCAGCAGCTTGGGGCCCGGCAGGGGCTCTTCACCCCTCCACTTT. The whole variable domain, remainder taken from reference TRBV5-1 and TRBJ1-6, is KAGVTQTPRYLIKTRGQQVTLSCSPISGHRSVSWYQQTPGQGLQFLFEYFSETQRNKGNFPGRFSGRQFSNSRSEMNVSTLELGDSALYLCASSLGPGRGSSPLHFGNGTRLTVT.

The rearrangement joins TRBV18 to TRBJ2-7, with 12 bases matching TRBD1. Germline V gene data show CDR1 as KGHSH and CDR2 as LQKENI. The V and J ends lost 3 bases and 5 bases, in that order; junction bases with no gene match: 2. The CDR3 loop spans 14 amino acids. CDR3 loop: CASSPGQGAHEQYF. CDR3 in DNA: TGTGCCAGCTCACCGGGACAGGGGGCCCACGAGCAGTACTTC.

The chain employs TRBV11-2 and TRBJ2-3; 14 bases agree with TRBD2. Germline V lookup: CDR1 SGHAT, CDR2 FQNNGV. V was pared by 5 bases and J by 4 bases, with 11 bases of the junction left unmatched. This CDR3 region has 18 residues. The CDR3 coding sequence is TGTGCCAGCAGCCCCACCGGGGCGACTAGCGGGAGGGCAGATACGCAGTATTTT. This translates into CASSPTGATSGRADTQYF.

This clone was seen a few times. The chain has TRBV5-1 and TRBJ2-3; D is undetermined. V lost 4 bases and J 4 bases, leaving 13 bases between the germline ends. The CDR3 has 14 residues. The germline V gene encodes CDR1 SGHRS and CDR2 YFSETQ. CDR3 region: CASSGWADSDTQYF. The CDR3 nucleotides are TGCGCCAGCAGCGGGTGGGCAGATTCAGATACGCAGTATTTT. Together with reference TRBV5-1 and TRBJ2-3, the CDR3 gives the full variable domain: KAGVTQTPRYLIKTRGQQVTLSCSPISGHRSVSWYQQTPGQGLQFLFEYFSETQRNKGNFPGRFSGRQFSNSRSEMNVSTLELGDSALYLCASSGWADSDTQYFGPGTRLTVL.

The chain has TRBV19 and TRBJ2-1; 10 bases line up with TRBD2. J lost 6 bases, V lost 6 bases, and 8 bases had no gene match. This CDR3 spans 15 amino acids. CDR1 is LNHDA, CDR2 SQIVND, per germline (reference sequence). The CDR3 loop reads CASRSGGASVNEQFF. CDR3 nucleotide sequence: TGTGCCAGTAGAAGCGGGGGGGCCTCTGTCAATGAGCAGTTCTTC.

This sequence joins TRBV7-9 and TRBJ2-7; D unresolved. Germline CDR1 is SEHNR and CDR2 is FQNEAQ (reference sequence). CDR3 length: 13 amino acids. V gave up 3 bases and J gave up 4 bases, with 10 bases separating them. In DNA form, the CDR3 reads TGTGCCAGCAGCTTCCCCCCAAAATACGAGCAGTACTTC. This encodes CASSFPPKYEQYF. The full variable domain, completed using reference TRBV7-9 and TRBJ2-7, is DTGVSQNPRHKITKRGQNVTFRCDPISEHNRLYWYRQTLGQGPEFLTYFQNEAQLEKSRLLSDRFSAERPKGSFSTLEIQRTEQGDSAMYLCASSFPPKYEQYFGPGTRLTVT.

This clone was observed at least ten times. The J gene is TRBJ1-5, the V gene TRBV5-6; D is perhaps TRBD1 (5 bases). This CDR3 comprises 13 residues. Germline loops: CDR1 SGHDT, CDR2 YYEEEE. The V and J ends lost 0 bases and 7 bases respectively, with 8 bases between them. The CDR3 nucleotides are TGTGCCAGCAGCTTGGGGGCAGGGCAGCCCCAGCATTTT. Protein product: CASSLGAGQPQHF.

The chain recombines TRBV6-5 with TRBJ2-1, with TRBD2 as a possible D gene (6 bases). The V end was cut by 6 bases, the J end by 3 bases, with 12 bases between. Germline V CDR1 and CDR2: MNHEY, SVGAGI. CDR3 size: 14 residues. CDR3: CASRVGGYYNEQFF. The CDR3 region has the DNA TGTGCCAGCAGGGTGGGGGGATACTACAATGAGCAGTTCTTC.

This sequence joins TRBV6-1 and TRBJ2-7; TRBD2 aligns across 10 bases. Germline loops: CDR1 MNHNS, CDR2 SASEGT. Trimming removed 1 base from V and 5 bases from J; junction bases left unmatched: 8. This CDR3 region has 16 residues. CDR3 region: CASSEDPAGGGHEQYF. CDR3 coding DNA: TGTGCCAGCAGTGAAGATCCAGCGGGAGGGGGACACGAGCAGTACTTC.

The chain employs TRBV4-3 and TRBJ2-7; D gene unclear. The CDR3 consists of 13 residues. Germline values: CDR1 LGHNA, CDR2 YSLEER. Trimming removed 0 bases from V and 5 bases from J, with 8 bases in between. CDR3 in amino acids: CASSQDPTNEQYF. The CDR3 DNA is TGCGCCAGCAGCCAAGACCCGACCAACGAGCAGTACTTC.

The V and J genes are TRBV4-3 and TRBJ2-7, with D possibly matching TRBD1 (6 bases). V lost 0 bases to trimming and J lost 3 bases, with 18 bases between them. In germline, CDR1 is LGHNA, CDR2 YSLEER. This CDR3 contains 17 residues. This chain's CDR3 is CASSQELQGAPRYEQYF. The CDR3 coding sequence is TGCGCCAGCAGCCAAGAGCTACAGGGCGCCCCTCGCTACGAGCAGTACTTC.

The chain has TRBV5-1 and TRBJ2-5; 11 bases are shared with TRBD2. With V trimmed by 2 bases and J by 4 bases, 4 bases remained unmatched. The CDR3 extends over 15 amino acids. Per the germline V gene, CDR1 is SGHRS and CDR2 is YFSETQ. The CDR3 spells CASSFSGGAGETQYF. The CDR3 region has the DNA TGCGCCAGCAGCTTTAGCGGGGGGGCCGGAGAGACCCAGTACTTC.

V gene TRBV27 combines with J gene TRBJ1-5; TRBD1 agrees at 7 bases. The germline V gene encodes CDR1 MNHEY and CDR2 SMNVEV (reference sequence). The CDR3 has 18 residues. The V segment lost 6 bases and the J segment 0 bases; nucleotides outside the gene matches: 14. CDR3 DNA: TGTGCCAGCAGCTCAACGAGCTACAGGGGAAATAGCAATCAGCCCCAGCATTTT. Translation: CASSSTSYRGNSNQPQHF.

This chain joins TRBV7-2 and TRBJ2-7, with a weak D call TRBD2 (6 bases). V was shortened by 2 bases and J by 1 base, with 15 bases between the two germline ends. The CDR3 consists of 16 residues. Germline values: CDR1 SGHTA, CDR2 FQGNSA. The CDR3 DNA follows: TGTGCCAGCAGCTTAAATCGGGGGAGTCTGTCCTACGAGCAGTACTTC. Translated: CASSLNRGSLSYEQYF.

The V call is TRBV30, the J call TRBJ2-5, with D tentatively TRBD1 (5 bases). V was trimmed by 1 base and J by 5 bases, leaving 17 bases between them. CDR1 is GTSNPN and CDR2 is SVGIG in the germline V gene (reference sequence). The CDR3 consists of 15 residues. CDR3: CAWSEGQGISETQYF. CDR3 nucleotides: TGTGCCTGGAGTGAAGGGCAGGGTATCAGCGAGACCCAGTACTTC.